Below, 25 T cell receptor beta chains from the same sample are listed, as sequenced in a study of cytomegalovirus exposure and HLA in healthy donors. PCR employed 60 Vbeta and 13 Jbeta primers. The repertoire was sequenced with immunoSEQ multiplex PCR; TCRdb's copy has only in-frame clones and lacks some. The data hold about 120,000 clones, with 81% observed a single time. The sequenced sample consisted of PBMCs. Receptor source: a woman aged 30 to 39 in good health and CMV-seronegative.

This chain connects TRBV19 to TRBJ2-2; 12 bases line up with TRBD2. Germline loops: CDR1 LNHDA, CDR2 SQIVND (reference sequence). The V segment lost 8 bases and the J segment 3 bases; nucleotides outside the gene matches: 4. The length of the CDR3 is 15 residues. The CDR3 region has the DNA TGTGCCAGTGGACGACTAGCGGGAGACACCGGGGAGCTGTTTTTT. It translates to CASGRLAGDTGELFF.

This clone was seen more than once but under ten times. This chain joins TRBV14 and TRBJ2-3; tentatively, D is TRBD2 (5 bases). Germline assignment: CDR1 SGHDN and CDR2 FVKESK. V lost 1 base, J lost 6 bases, and 20 bases lay in between. This CDR3 spans 17 amino acids. For the CDR3, the DNA is TGTGCCAGCAGCCAAGTACCTCCTAGCATCAACCGGGATACGCAGTATTTT. This gives the protein CASSQVPPSINRDTQYF.

This clone is a singleton in its sample. The chain links TRBV11-2 to TRBJ2-1, with D possibly matching TRBD2 (5 bases). V lost 1 base and J lost 9, with 16 bases in between. The CDR3 spans 15 residues. Germline CDR1 and CDR2: SGHAT and FQNNGV. CDR3 nucleotides: TGTGCCAGCAGCTTAGGTTCACTAGTGAGTGGTGAGCAGTTCTTC. This gives the protein CASSLGSLVSGEQFF.

The genes are TRBV28 and TRBJ2-7, with D possibly TRBD2 on 6 matching bases. The CDR3 sequence is 16 residues long. CDR1 and CDR2 from the germline V gene are MDHEN and SYDVKM. V was shortened by 4 bases and J by 4 bases, with 20 bases between the two germline ends. Written as DNA, the CDR3 is TGTGCCAGCAGTTCCATCCGGAGGGAGGAGTTGTACGAGCAGTACTTC. It encodes CASSSIRREELYEQYF.

This clone has more than one count but fewer than ten. The chain combines TRBV6-6 with TRBJ2-3; tentative D call: TRBD2 (6 bases). Trimming cost V 6 bases and J 4 bases, with 17 bases left between them. The CDR3 spans 15 residues. Germline V lookup: CDR1 MNHNY, CDR2 SVGAGI (reference sequence). In nucleotides, the CDR3 is TGTGCCAGCAGCGGGAGCCGGAGGAGCGCAGATACGCAGTATTTT. Translation gives CASSGSRRSADTQYF.

The J gene is TRBJ2-7, the V gene TRBV30; D is possibly TRBD2 (5 bases). The CDR3 sequence is 14 residues long. Trimming left V 3 bases short and J 6 bases short, with 18 bases between. From germline, CDR1 is GTSNPN and CDR2 SVGIG (reference sequence). The CDR3 DNA reads as TGTGCCTGGAGCTTATCGGGGAGTAACTCCGAGCAGTACTTC. It translates to CAWSLSGSNSEQYF. The full variable domain, in which reference TRBV30 and TRBJ2-7 provide the parts outside the CDR3, is SQTIHQWPATLVQPVGSPLSLECTVEGTSNPNLYWYRQAAGRGLQLLFYSVGIGQISSEVPQNLSASRPQDRQFILSSKKLLLSDSGFYLCAWSLSGSNSEQYFGPGTRLTVT.

The V gene is TRBV7-9, the J gene TRBJ2-6, with D perhaps TRBD2 (5 bases). Per the germline V gene, CDR1 is SEHNR and CDR2 is FQNEAQ (reference sequence). The CDR3 runs 16 residues. The germline V and J ends were trimmed by 3 bases and 3 bases, with 12 bases remaining between them. Here the CDR3 reads CASSFQREIGANVLTF. CDR3 in DNA: TGTGCCAGCAGCTTCCAACGGGAAATTGGGGCCAACGTCCTGACTTTC. Supplemented by reference TRBV7-9 and TRBJ2-6, the full variable domain reads DTGVSQNPRHKITKRGQNVTFRCDPISEHNRLYWYRQTLGQGPEFLTYFQNEAQLEKSRLLSDRFSAERPKGSFSTLEIQRTEQGDSAMYLCASSFQREIGANVLTFGAGSRLTVL.

There are a few counts of this clone. The chain couples TRBV4-1 to TRBJ2-1, with TRBD2 identical over 11 bases. This CDR3 has 16 residues. Germline CDR1 is MGHRA and CDR2 is YSYEKL. The V gene end was trimmed by 3 bases and the J gene end by 8 bases; junction bases not matched to a gene: 9. CDR3 in DNA: TGCGCCAGCAGCCATTATGGTACTAGCGGGAGCGATGAGCAGTTCTTC. Its protein product is CASSHYGTSGSDEQFF.

The J gene is TRBJ2-6, the V gene TRBV7-9; 10 nucleotides match TRBD1. Looked up from germline, CDR1 is SEHNR and CDR2 is FQNEAQ (reference sequence). The CDR3 spans 19 residues. J was trimmed by 0 bases and V by 3 bases; bases with no gene match: 8. The CDR3 spells CASSFWVGTGASGANVLTF. Written as DNA, the CDR3 is TGTGCCAGCAGCTTCTGGGTCGGGACAGGGGCCTCTGGGGCCAACGTCCTGACTTTC.

This chain joins TRBV11-3 and TRBJ2-7; no clear D gene. V dropped 2 bases and J dropped 6 bases, with 11 bases sitting between them. From germline, CDR1 is SGHNT and CDR2 YENEEA. The CDR3 is 13 amino acids. The CDR3 loop reads CASSLSRLGEQYF. The CDR3 DNA reads TGTGCCAGCAGCTTATCTCGACTCGGCGAGCAGTACTTC. Looking up the rest from reference TRBV11-3 and TRBJ2-7 gives the full variable domain: EAGVVQSPRYKIIEKKQPVAFWCNPISGHNTLYWYLQNLGQGPELLIRYENEEAVDDSQLPKDRFSAERLKGVDSTLKIQPAELGDSAVYLCASSLSRLGEQYFGPGTRLTVT.

The chain is built from TRBV9 and TRBJ1-2; 10 positions match TRBD1. Germline values: CDR1 SGDLS, CDR2 YYNGEE. The V gene end was trimmed by 4 bases and the J gene end by 6 bases; junction bases not matched to a gene: 12. This CDR3 has 16 residues. DNA of the CDR3: TGTGCCAGCAGCCCAAGGATAGGACAGGGGGTGAATGGCTACACCTTC. Translating gives CASSPRIGQGVNGYTF.

The chain is built from TRBV28 and TRBJ1-1; 8 positions match TRBD1. The CDR3 is made up of 14 amino acids. With V trimmed by 8 bases and J by 3 bases, 8 bases remained unmatched. Germline V lookup: CDR1 MDHEN, CDR2 SYDVKM. The CDR3 nucleotides read TGTGCCAGCCGACAGGGGCTTGTATACACTGAAGCTTTCTTT. It translates to CASRQGLVYTEAFF.

This clone was seen a single time. This CDR3 reads CAISEIAGRDYEQYF. In DNA form, the CDR3 reads TGTGCCATCAGTGAGATTGCCGGGCGGGATTACGAGCAGTACTTC. This chain uses TRBV10-3 with TRBJ2-7, with D perhaps TRBD2 (6 bases). V was pared by 2 bases and J by 4 bases, with 15 bases between. Germline values: CDR1 ENHRY, CDR2 SYGVKD. CDR3 length: 15 residues.

The rearrangement links TRBV19 to TRBJ1-2; maybe TRBD1 (6 bases). CDR3 length: 14 residues. Germline CDR1 LNHDA, CDR2 SQIVND (reference sequence). Trimming left V 5 bases short and J 7 bases short, with 17 bases between. The CDR3 is CASSVETGLGGYTF. In DNA, the CDR3 is TGTGCCAGTAGTGTTGAAACAGGGCTGGGTGGCTACACCTTC. Based on the CDR3 plus reference TRBV19 and TRBJ1-2, the full variable domain is DGGITQSPKYLFRKEGQNVTLSCEQNLNHDAMYWYRQDPGQGLRLIYYSQIVNDFQKGDIAEGYSVSREKKESFPLTVTSAQKNPTAFYLCASSVETGLGGYTFGSGTRLTVV.

The table lists this clone with a count of one. The rearrangement links TRBV5-1 to TRBJ2-7; possibly TRBD1 for D (6 bases). The CDR3 is made up of 13 amino acids. Germline-derived CDR1 and CDR2 are SGHRS and YFSETQ. Trimming cost V 0 bases and J 7 bases, with 11 bases left between them. The DNA of the CDR3 is TGCGCCAGCAGCTTGGTGGGGGCACAAGAGCAGTACTTC. The encoded protein is CASSLVGAQEQYF.

This clone appeared a single time. This chain links TRBV6-5 with TRBJ2-7, with a tentative D call TRBD1 (5 bases). With 2 bases removed from V and 7 bases from J, the gap between germline ends came to 15 bases. The CDR3 extends over 14 amino acids. From germline, CDR1 is MNHEY and CDR2 SVGAGI. CDR3 sequence: CASSYPGQSGEQYF. In DNA form, the CDR3 reads TGTGCCAGCAGTTACCCAGGGCAGTCTGGGGAGCAGTACTTC.

V usage is TRBV27 and J usage is TRBJ1-1; no definite D call. CDR1 MNHEY and CDR2 SMNVEV come from the germline V gene (reference sequence). V shed 5 bases and J shed 1 base, with 20 bases lying between them. The length of the CDR3 is 17 residues. In DNA form, the CDR3 reads TGTGCCAGCAGTGAATTATCGGGTCGGAGTACGAACACTGAAGCTTTCTTT. Translated: CASSELSGRSTNTEAFF.

The chain has TRBV5-4 and TRBJ1-4, with 8 bases lining up with TRBD1. The V gene end was trimmed by 1 base and the J gene end by 3 bases; junction bases not matched to a gene: 2. Germline lookup yields CDR1 SGHNT and CDR2 YYREEE (reference sequence). The CDR3 sequence is 15 residues long. CDR3 bases: TGTGCCAGCAGCTTGCAGGGGGCATCTAATGAAAAACTGTTTTTT. Protein product: CASSLQGASNEKLFF.

This clone showed up just a few times. This chain links TRBV7-2 with TRBJ2-3, with 9 bases identical to TRBD2. CDR3 length equals 15 residues. The germline gives CDR1 SGHTA, CDR2 FQGNSA. After removal of 8 bases from V and 8 bases from J, the junction contained 14 bases not matched to a gene. The CDR3 reads CASGRAIAGEVTQYF. DNA of the CDR3: TGTGCCAGCGGCCGGGCAATAGCGGGAGAGGTTACGCAGTATTTT.

The chain combines TRBV5-1 with TRBJ2-7; D gene uncertain. Germline V lookup: CDR1 SGHRS, CDR2 YFSETQ. The CDR3 runs 15 residues. Trimming pared 2 bases from V and 3 bases from J, leaving 15 bases between. This CDR3 reads CASSLEAGFGYEQYF. The CDR3 DNA reads TGCGCCAGCAGCTTAGAGGCTGGGTTCGGCTACGAGCAGTACTTC.

In this sample, this clone turned up once. CDR3 coding DNA: TGTGCCATCAGTGGTAGCGGGGCTTCCTCCTACGAGCAGTACTTC. Its protein product is CAISGSGASSYEQYF. The chain has TRBV10-3 and TRBJ2-7; TRBD2 matches 8 bases. V shed 4 bases and J 0 bases; nucleotides not matched to a gene: 5. This CDR3 comprises 15 residues. Germline CDR1 ENHRY, CDR2 SYGVKD.

This clone showed up just once. The rearrangement joins TRBV28 to TRBJ2-1; the match to TRBD1 covers 9 bases. This CDR3 comprises 15 residues. Germline V CDR1 and CDR2: MDHEN, SYDVKM. V lost 6 bases and J lost 8; bases outside the gene matches: 11. CDR3 sequence reads: CASSLLQGAVDEQFF. The CDR3 DNA reads as TGTGCCAGCAGCCTATTACAGGGGGCTGTGGATGAGCAGTTCTTC.

The V and J genes are TRBV6-5 and TRBJ2-1, with D perhaps TRBD2 (5 bases). Germline V gene lookup returns CDR1 MNHEY and CDR2 SVGAGI. The CDR3 sequence is 15 residues long. Trimming cost V 6 bases and J 0 bases, with 12 bases left between them. CDR3 in amino acids: CASSPPGSSYNEQFF. CDR3 bases: TGTGCCAGCAGCCCCCCGGGGAGCTCCTACAATGAGCAGTTCTTC.

The rearrangement uses TRBV7-3 and TRBJ1-4; tentatively, D is TRBD1 (5 bases). This CDR3 is 13 amino acids long. In germline, CDR1 is SGHTA, CDR2 FQGTGA. V was clipped by 1 base and J by 12 bases, with 12 bases between them. CDR3 bases: TGTGCCAGCAGCTTAATGGAGGGGAGCGAACTGTTTTTT. Translation gives CASSLMEGSELFF.

The rearrangement links TRBV7-9 to TRBJ1-2, with no clear D. Deletions cut 5 bases from V and 4 bases from J, with 14 bases between. CDR1 and CDR2 (germline): SEHNR, FQNEAQ (reference sequence). The CDR3 totals 14 residues. The CDR3 region is CASSPSGVTYGYTF. In nucleotides, the CDR3 is TGTGCCAGCAGCCCCTCGGGAGTCACCTATGGCTACACCTTC.